These 7 T cell receptor beta chains originate from one sample sequenced in a study of cytomegalovirus exposure and HLA in healthy donors. With 60 Vbeta and 13 Jbeta primers, the PCR was carried out. Measured with immunoSEQ multiplex PCR; TCRdb has only the in-frame clones, and not every one. The sample yields roughly 130,000 clones, approximately 79% seen once. Sequenced input: PBMCs. These receptors all stem from a young man in good health and CMV-seropositive.

The sample holds a few counts of this clone. The CDR3 reads CASSWLGGAGNTIYF. The DNA for the CDR3 is TGTGCCAGCAGTTGGTTGGGGGGGGCTGGAAACACCATATATTTT. The chain combines TRBV28 with TRBJ1-3; D might be TRBD1 (5 bases). Germline CDR1 and CDR2: MDHEN and SYDVKM. This CDR3 has 15 amino acids. V was clipped by 4 bases and J by 2 bases, with 12 bases between them.

The genes are TRBV19 and TRBJ2-1, with D possibly matching TRBD1 (8 bases). The V end was cut by 8 bases, the J end by 7 bases, with 15 bases between. Germline CDR1 LNHDA, CDR2 SQIVND (reference sequence). The CDR3 loop spans 13 amino acids. The CDR3 sequence is CASGYRGGNEQFF. The CDR3 DNA reads as TGTGCCAGTGGATACAGGGGGGGGAATGAGCAGTTCTTC.

This chain joins TRBV6-1 and TRBJ1-1; TRBD1 matches 9 bases. After removal of 0 bases from V and 11 bases from J, the junction contained 7 bases not matched to a gene. The V gene's germline CDR1 is MNHNS and CDR2 SASEGT. This CDR3 comprises 14 residues. CDR3 nucleotide sequence: TGTGCCAGCAGTGAAGCGCTTCGACAGGGGGGGGCTTTCTTT. It encodes CASSEALRQGGAFF.

The rearrangement joins TRBV27 to TRBJ1-1, with D possibly TRBD1 on 5 matching bases. Germline CDR1 is MNHEY and CDR2 is SMNVEV (reference sequence). The CDR3 contains 14 residues. V lost 5 bases to trimming and J lost 4 bases, with 14 bases between them. The CDR3 DNA follows: TGTGCCAGCAGTCCCCACCAGGGTGGCACTGAAGCTTTCTTT. Translated: CASSPHQGGTEAFF.

The rearrangement joins TRBV19 to TRBJ1-5; D is possibly TRBD1 (6 bases). CDR1 is LNHDA and CDR2 is SQIVND in the germline V gene (reference sequence). The CDR3 loop spans 15 amino acids. Trimming took 4 bases from V and 0 from J, leaving 10 bases between them. CDR3 nucleotides: TGTGCCAGTAGTAGGACAGTCCATAGCAATCAGCCCCAGCATTTT. This codes for CASSRTVHSNQPQHF.

V gene TRBV27 combines with J gene TRBJ2-4, with a possible D match to TRBD1 (5 bases). The CDR3 is 14 residues long. V dropped 5 bases and J dropped 6 bases, with 14 bases sitting between them. The germline gives CDR1 MNHEY, CDR2 SMNVEV (reference sequence). CDR3 region: CASSPNDRRNIQYF. The CDR3 DNA follows: TGTGCCAGCAGTCCAAATGACAGAAGAAACATTCAGTACTTC.

V usage is TRBV27 and J usage is TRBJ2-7, with D possibly being TRBD2 (6 bases). Trimming took off 5 bases at V and 0 bases at J, with 17 bases between the two ends. The CDR3 runs to 16 residues. Germline CDR1 and CDR2: MNHEY and SMNVEV (reference sequence). CDR3 sequence: CASSPGVAESSYEQYF. CDR3 in DNA: TGTGCCAGCAGTCCCGGAGTAGCGGAGTCCTCCTACGAGCAGTACTTC.